The 21 T cell receptor beta chains given below trace back to one sample, sequenced in a study of OX40 agonist ivuxolimab in advanced cancers. TCRdb's copy holds only in-frame clones and misses some; the assay was immunoSEQ multiplex PCR. Altogether approximately 61,000 clones are present, 70% to 90% being singletons, with the ten largest covering 1.9%. The input for sequencing was CD4+ or CD8+ T cells sorted from blood, taken in a trial of the OX40 agonist ivuxolimab. All receptors come from an adult with an advanced solid tumor such as melanoma, head and neck, liver or kidney cancer.

The genes are TRBV5-6 and TRBJ1-1; D gene uncertain. The CDR3 covers 12 residues. V was pared by 1 base and J by 7 bases, with 8 bases between. Per the germline V gene, CDR1 is SGHDT and CDR2 is YYEEEE. CDR3 protein: CASSLPVGEAFF. The CDR3 DNA sequence: TGTGCCAGCAGCTTGCCAGTTGGTGAAGCTTTCTTT.

CDR3 sequence: CASSDSSLGRTPDTQYF. The CDR3 DNA sequence: TGTGCCAGCAGTGACTCGAGCTTAGGGAGGACGCCAGATACGCAGTATTTT. V usage is TRBV6-4 and J usage is TRBJ2-3; TRBD2 might be the D (6 bases). Germline CDR1 MRHNA, CDR2 SNTAGT. The ends were cut back, 0 bases at V and 4 bases at J, with 17 bases in the middle. The CDR3 covers 17 residues.

J is TRBJ1-4 and V is TRBV7-9; D not resolved. Trimming removed 5 bases at V and 10 bases at J, with 14 bases between. This CDR3 has 13 residues. Germline V gives CDR1 SEHNR, CDR2 FQNEAQ (reference sequence). The CDR3 protein is CASSLFDRGKLFF. For the CDR3, the DNA is TGTGCCAGCAGCCTATTCGATCGGGGAAAACTGTTTTTT.

The rearrangement links TRBV7-6 to TRBJ2-1; 9 nucleotides align to TRBD2. The V segment lost 5 bases and the J segment 4 bases; nucleotides outside the gene matches: 6. The CDR3 has 15 residues. CDR1 and CDR2 (germline): SGHVS, FNYEAQ. The CDR3 loop is CASSGELAGYNEQFF. The CDR3, as DNA: TGTGCCAGCAGCGGGGAACTAGCGGGTTACAATGAGCAGTTCTTC.

The V gene is TRBV4-3, the J gene TRBJ1-5; D possibly corresponds to TRBD1 (6 bases). Trimming stripped 4 bases from V and 7 bases from J, with 17 bases between. This CDR3 has 15 amino acids. CDR1 and CDR2 (germline): LGHNA, YSLEER. CDR3 nucleotides: TGCGCCAGCAGCCGCGATTCAGGGGAGGGGCAGCCCCAGCATTTT. Residues: CASSRDSGEGQPQHF.

The chain couples TRBV5-5 to TRBJ2-7, with D perhaps assigned TRBD1 or TRBD2 (5 bases each). The CDR3 extends over 14 amino acids. V lost 4 bases, J lost 5 bases, and 16 bases lay in between. Per the germline V gene, CDR1 is SGHKS and CDR2 is YYEKEE (reference sequence). In nucleotides, the CDR3 is TGTGCCAGCAGCCCTACTACGATGGGGGACGAGCAGTACGTC. It yields the protein CASSPTTMGDEQYV.

The chain uses TRBV29-1 and TRBJ1-3; 9 bases match TRBD1. In germline, CDR1 is SQVTM, CDR2 ANQGSEA. Germline trimming cut 7 bases from V and 4 bases from J; bases unmatched to any gene: 17. The CDR3 spans 17 residues. The CDR3 reads CSATPGQGRRGGNTIYF. In DNA form, the CDR3 reads TGCAGCGCTACTCCGGGACAGGGTCGACGAGGGGGAAACACCATATATTTT.

The chain is built from TRBV25-1 and TRBJ1-2; 12 bases fit TRBD1. Germline V CDR1 and CDR2: MGHDK, SYGVNS. Trimming removed 2 bases from V and 3 bases from J; junction bases left unmatched: 4. The CDR3 has 16 residues. The CDR3 nucleotides read TGTGCCAGCAGTGAAGGGACAGGGGGCTATGACTATGGCTACACCTTC. The encoded protein is CASSEGTGGYDYGYTF.

The chain uses TRBV18 and TRBJ1-1; no clear D gene. Between the trimmed V and J ends, which lost 4 bases and 1 base, there was a span of 19 bases. The germline V gene encodes CDR1 KGHSH and CDR2 LQKENI. The CDR3 covers 17 residues. The CDR3 nucleotides read TGTGCCAGCTCACTCCGGAACCGGGCCGCTACGAACACTGAAGCTTTCTTT. It encodes CASSLRNRAATNTEAFF.

The V and J genes are TRBV19 and TRBJ1-3; D remains unclear. V was trimmed by 5 bases and J by 2 bases, leaving 7 bases between them. Germline CDR1 LNHDA, CDR2 SQIVND (reference sequence). The CDR3 spans 13 residues. CDR3 sequence: CASSPGPGNTIYF. The CDR3 coding sequence is TGTGCCAGTAGTCCCGGACCTGGAAACACCATATATTTT.

This CDR3 is CASSQDGTGYSNQPQHF. The CDR3 bases are TGTGCCAGCAGCCAAGATGGGACGGGGTATAGCAATCAGCCCCAGCATTTT. This chain links TRBV4-2 with TRBJ1-5; a possible D gene is TRBD1 (5 bases). The V end was cut by 0 bases, the J end by 0 bases, with 12 bases between. The CDR3 is 17 amino acids. CDR1 and CDR2 (germline): LGHNA, YNFKEQ.

This clone was seen only once. This chain uses TRBV6-1 with TRBJ1-2, with TRBD1 matching over 8 bases. CDR3 length: 15 residues. V shed 2 bases, J shed 6 bases, and the junction held 8 bases outside the gene matches. Germline assignment: CDR1 MNHNS and CDR2 SASEGT. The CDR3 nucleotides are TGTGCCAGCAGTGAATGGACAGGGCGAAGGGATGGCTACACCTTC. It translates to CASSEWTGRRDGYTF.

The chain joins TRBV29-1 to TRBJ2-5; 8 bases align to TRBD1. Germline assignment: CDR1 SQVTM and CDR2 ANQGSEA. Losses at the gene ends were 8 bases for V and 6 bases for J; bases not matched to a gene: 14. The CDR3 length is 14 residues. CDR3 sequence reads: CSTTGPGGLQTQYF. In DNA form, the CDR3 reads TGCAGCACCACGGGGCCAGGGGGCCTACAGACCCAGTACTTC.

V is TRBV19 and J is TRBJ1-2, with D possibly TRBD1 on 6 matching bases. V shed 1 base and J shed 0 bases, with 9 bases lying between them. The CDR3 has 15 amino acids. Germline V gene lookup returns CDR1 LNHDA and CDR2 SQIVND (reference sequence). CDR3 region: CASSIAGTPNYGYTF. In DNA form, the CDR3 reads TGTGCCAGTAGTATAGCCGGGACACCTAACTATGGCTACACCTTC.

The J gene is TRBJ2-5, the V gene TRBV5-1; D is ambiguous. The J call may be in error: the DNA end matches TRBJ2-7 better. The CDR3 totals 13 residues. Germline V lookup: CDR1 SGHRS, CDR2 YFSETQ. CDR3 region: CASSVGNIYEQYF. The CDR3 bases are TGCGCCAGCAGCGTTGGGAATATCTACGAGCAGTACTTC.

J is TRBJ2-1 and V is TRBV5-1; perhaps TRBD2 as D (6 bases). V dropped 2 bases and J dropped 3 bases, with 15 bases sitting between them. Germline V gene lookup returns CDR1 SGHRS and CDR2 YFSETQ. This CDR3 has 16 residues. CDR3 nucleotide sequence: TGCGCCAGCAGCTTCTCCGGGAGTTCCCTCTACAATGAGCAGTTCTTC. It specifies CASSFSGSSLYNEQFF.

The chain is built from TRBV5-1 and TRBJ2-1, with 9 bases lining up with TRBD2. CDR3 length: 15 amino acids. Germline loops: CDR1 SGHRS, CDR2 YFSETQ. With V trimmed by 0 bases and J by 6 bases, 4 bases remained unmatched. This chain's CDR3 is CASSLGAGGSNEQFF. The CDR3 DNA reads as TGCGCCAGCAGCTTGGGAGCGGGAGGCTCCAATGAGCAGTTCTTC.

The J gene is TRBJ1-1, the V gene TRBV5-1; TRBD1 agrees at 8 bases. Germline V gives CDR1 SGHRS, CDR2 YFSETQ. CDR3 length equals 12 residues. J gave up 5 bases and V 4 bases, and 1 base lay outside the gene matches. The CDR3 loop reads CASSQGATEAFF. The CDR3 DNA is TGCGCCAGCAGCCAGGGGGCTACTGAAGCTTTCTTT.

The gene calls are TRBV7-2 and TRBJ2-7, with unresolved D. Trimming left V 5 bases short and J 2 bases short, with 4 bases between. The CDR3 has 11 amino acids. Germline lookup yields CDR1 SGHTA and CDR2 FQGNSA. CDR3 region: CASSPAYEQYF. The CDR3 DNA follows: TGTGCCAGCAGCCCGGCCTACGAGCAGTACTTC.

The gene calls are TRBV18 and TRBJ2-1; 13 nucleotides match TRBD2. The junction had 6 bases not matched to a gene; V was cut back by 3 bases and J by 10 bases. CDR1 and CDR2 (germline): KGHSH, LQKENI. There are 15 residues in the CDR3. The CDR3 reads CASSPTSGRQSEQFF. The CDR3, as DNA: TGTGCCAGCTCACCGACTAGCGGGAGGCAGAGCGAGCAGTTCTTC.

The V call is TRBV7-3, the J call TRBJ2-3, with 11 bases lining up with TRBD2. The trim removed 5 bases at V and 3 bases at J, leaving 10 bases unmatched. This CDR3 contains 17 residues. CDR1 is SGHTA and CDR2 is FQGTGA in the germline V gene. The CDR3 nucleotides are TGTGCCAGCAGCCCAAAGGGGCTAGCGGGAGGTACAGATACGCAGTATTTT. This sequence encodes CASSPKGLAGGTDTQYF.